The text below deals with one TCR beta chain. Antigen specificity is unknown. The CDR3 is 14 amino acids. V shed 7 bases and J 9 bases; nucleotides not matched to a gene: 6. Germline assignment: CDR1 LGHDT and CDR2 YNNKEL (reference sequence). Sample treatment: 15 to 20 received Ad26.COV2.S at low or high dose, single or two shots; roughly five received placebo; per-sample allocation not given. Specimen acquisition occurred on day 63 following the initial vaccine or placebo injection. Boston supplied an adult donor aged 18-55 years. Data came from immunoSEQ multiplex PCR; TCRdb stores just in-frame clones and leaves some out. Among around 320,000 clones listed, more than 75% were seen once. This record comes from a study of Ad26.COV2.S vaccination and SARS-CoV-2 variants. The study, taken as a whole, reports: Quantification of TCR breadth and depth may have yielded underestimates of total T cell responses. The breadth of spike-specific CD8+ and CD4+ T cell responses after vaccination was reportedly substantial. Comparable non-spike TCR breadth was observed in vaccine and placebo recipients.

V usage is TRBV3-1 (or the pseudogene TRBV3-2) and J usage is TRBJ2-1; the match to TRBD2 covers 13 bases. The TCR sequence derives from a person aged 18-65 years who received the Ad26.COV2.S COVID-19 vaccine or a placebo. The sample here was peripheral blood, taken in a trial of Ad26.COV2.S vaccine versus placebo. CDR3 coding DNA: TGTGCCAGCACCGGGACTAGCGGGGCTGGTGAGCAGTTCTTC. This gives the protein CASTGTSGAGEQFF.